The T cell receptor beta chain described here comes from a study of human T cells and chemical hapten exposure. As for the study in general: Diphenylcyclopropenone, dosed weekly to the scalp, was given to patients throughout the approximately 25-week study.

TCRdb redid the calling of the RACE reads with MiXCR, one entry per CDR3 protein. Of over 50,000 distinct CDR3 sequences listed, roughly 10% were seen once; the top ten hold roughly 10%. The CDR3 is made up of 13 amino acids. The germline V gene encodes CDR1 SGHTA and CDR2 FQGNSA. Trimming removed 5 bases at V and 6 bases at J, with 10 bases between. Time point of the sample: pre-sensitization, week 0. The treatment here: therapeutic diphenylcyclopropenone sensitization with weekly scalp DPC. It was from unfractionated whole blood that total RNA was extracted. The rearrangement links TRBV7-2 to TRBJ2-2, with D possibly being TRBD2 (5 bases). The sequencing here drew on whole blood, taken in connection with sensitization to the hapten diphenylcyclopropenone (DPC). The source of this sequence is a woman in her 30s with alopecia areata. Some clones in this sample may be carry-over from other donors' samples. In nucleotides, the CDR3 is TGTGCCAGCAGCCGCGTGGAGGCCGGGGAGCTGTTTTTT. This gives the protein CASSRVEAGELFF.